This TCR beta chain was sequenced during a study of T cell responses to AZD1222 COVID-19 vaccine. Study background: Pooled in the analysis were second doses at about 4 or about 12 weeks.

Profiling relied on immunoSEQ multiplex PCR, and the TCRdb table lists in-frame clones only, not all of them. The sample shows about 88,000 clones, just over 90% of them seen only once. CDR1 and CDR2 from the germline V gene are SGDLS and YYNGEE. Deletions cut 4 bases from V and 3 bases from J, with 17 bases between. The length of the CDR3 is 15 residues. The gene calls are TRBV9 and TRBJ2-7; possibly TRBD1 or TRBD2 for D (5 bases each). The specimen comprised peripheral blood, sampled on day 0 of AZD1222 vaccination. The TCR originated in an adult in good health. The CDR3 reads CASSSHPGTNYEQYF. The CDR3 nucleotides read TGTGCCAGCAGCTCACATCCCGGGACGAACTACGAGCAGTACTTC.